The clone carrying this TCR delta chain was picked up a small number of times. TCRdb has a much larger clone's protein, which differs at residue 8 from the translation of this DNA, likely because of a read error; what is shown is the protein translated from the DNA. TCRdb redid clone calling on the multiplex PCR reads using CATT. This table has around 82,000 delta-chain clones, more than 1.4% appearing once. The data were obtained in a study of γδ T cells in repeated Plasmodium falciparum infection. On the study more broadly: Donors were malaria-exposed Malian children or age- and gender-matched Australian children.

The clonotype originates from a pool of human donors (malaria-infected and uninfected, not separated). Sequencing was performed on gamma-delta T cells from blood.

CDR3 DNA sequence: TGTGCTCTTGGGGCCCGGCTGATCGGGGGATACGCAGAGGCCGATAAACTCATCTTT. This translates into CALGARLIGGYAEADKLIF. The chain couples TRDV1 to TRDJ1; 10 nucleotides match TRDD3. CDR3 size: 19 residues. Germline lookup yields CDR1 TSWWSYY and CDR2 QGS. V was pared by 4 bases and J by 3 bases, with 17 bases of the junction left unmatched.